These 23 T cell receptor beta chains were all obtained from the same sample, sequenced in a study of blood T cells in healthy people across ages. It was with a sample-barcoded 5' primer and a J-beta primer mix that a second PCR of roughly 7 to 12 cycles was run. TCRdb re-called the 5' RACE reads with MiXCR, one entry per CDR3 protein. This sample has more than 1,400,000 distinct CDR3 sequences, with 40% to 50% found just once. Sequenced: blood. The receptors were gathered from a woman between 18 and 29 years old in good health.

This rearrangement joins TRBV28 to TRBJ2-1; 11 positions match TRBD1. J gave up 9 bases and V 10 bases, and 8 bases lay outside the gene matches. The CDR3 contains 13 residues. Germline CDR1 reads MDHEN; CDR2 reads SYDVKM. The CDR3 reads CATGQGARGEQFF. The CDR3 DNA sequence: TGTGCCACCGGACAGGGGGCAAGGGGTGAGCAGTTCTTC.

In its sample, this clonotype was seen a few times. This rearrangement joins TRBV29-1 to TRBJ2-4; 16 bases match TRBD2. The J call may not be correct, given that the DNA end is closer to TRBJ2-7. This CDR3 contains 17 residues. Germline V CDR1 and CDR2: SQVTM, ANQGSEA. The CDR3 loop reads CSARGTSGRALGSEQYF. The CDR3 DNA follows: TGCAGCGCACGTGGGACTAGCGGGAGGGCCTTGGGATCCGAGCAGTACTTC.

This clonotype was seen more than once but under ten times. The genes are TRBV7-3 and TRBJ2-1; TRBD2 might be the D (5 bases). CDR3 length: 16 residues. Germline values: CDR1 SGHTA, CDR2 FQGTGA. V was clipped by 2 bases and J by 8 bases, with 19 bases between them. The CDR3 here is CASSLSGWAPRDEQFF. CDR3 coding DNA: TGTGCCAGCAGCTTATCGGGCTGGGCACCGAGGGATGAGCAGTTCTTC.

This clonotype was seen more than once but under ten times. Here the CDR3 reads CASSLGRGTTGRGYTF. CDR3 bases: TGTGCCAGCAGTTTAGGAAGGGGGACAACGGGTCGGGGCTACACCTTC. The J gene is TRBJ1-2, the V gene TRBV27; D may be TRBD1 (6 bases). The V end lost 2 bases, the J end lost 8 bases, and 21 bases lay between the germline ends. Per germline, CDR1 MNHEY and CDR2 SMNVEV (reference sequence). The CDR3 length is 16 residues.

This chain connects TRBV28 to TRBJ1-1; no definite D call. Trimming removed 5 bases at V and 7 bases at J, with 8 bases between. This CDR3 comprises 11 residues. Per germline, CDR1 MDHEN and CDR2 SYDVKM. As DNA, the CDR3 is TGTGCCAGCAGTCAGTACCGTGAAGCTTTCTTT. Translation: CASSQYREAFF.

In nucleotides, the CDR3 is TGTGCCAGCAGCCAAACAGTTGTGAACACTGAAGCTTTCTTT. Protein sequence: CASSQTVVNTEAFF. This chain uses TRBV3-1 with TRBJ1-1, with no clear D. Germline assignment: CDR1 LGHDT and CDR2 YNNKEL (reference sequence). The CDR3 totals 14 residues. V lost 2 bases, J lost 0 bases, and 7 bases lay in between. Full variable domain (remainder filled in from reference TRBV3-1 and TRBJ1-1): DTAVSQTPKYLVTQMGNDKSIKCEQNLGHDTMYWYKQDSKKFLKIMFSYNNKELIINETVPNRFSPKSPDKAHLNLHINSLELGDSAVYFCASSQTVVNTEAFFGQGTRLTVV.

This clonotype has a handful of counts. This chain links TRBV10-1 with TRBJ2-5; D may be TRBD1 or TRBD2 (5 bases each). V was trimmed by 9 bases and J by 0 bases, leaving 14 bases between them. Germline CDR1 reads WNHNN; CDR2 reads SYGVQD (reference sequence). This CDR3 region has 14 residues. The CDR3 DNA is TGCGCCAGGACCCGGGACCGTTACCAAGAGACCCAGTACTTC. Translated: CARTRDRYQETQYF.

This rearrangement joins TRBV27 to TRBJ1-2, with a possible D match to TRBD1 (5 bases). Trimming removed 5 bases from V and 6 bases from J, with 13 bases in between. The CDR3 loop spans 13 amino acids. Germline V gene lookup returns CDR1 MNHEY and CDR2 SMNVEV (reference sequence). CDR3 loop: CASSQGLEDGYTF. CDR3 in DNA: TGTGCCAGCAGTCAGGGACTAGAGGATGGCTACACCTTC.

CDR3 sequence reads: CASSRGAFAGNEQFF. CDR3 bases: TGTGCCAGCAGCAGGGGGGCGTTCGCCGGTAATGAGCAGTTCTTC. The gene calls are TRBV7-3 and TRBJ2-1, with D possibly called TRBD1 or TRBD2 (6 bases each). This CDR3 contains 15 residues. CDR1 is SGHTA and CDR2 is FQGTGA in the germline V gene. V was pared by 5 bases and J by 7 bases, with 18 bases between.

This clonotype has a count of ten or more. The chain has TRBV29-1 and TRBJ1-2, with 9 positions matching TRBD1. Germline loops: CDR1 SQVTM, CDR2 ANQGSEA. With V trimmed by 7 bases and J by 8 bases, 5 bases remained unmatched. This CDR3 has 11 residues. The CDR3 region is CSAWTGEGYTF. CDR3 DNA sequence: TGCAGCGCCTGGACAGGGGAAGGCTACACCTTC.

The CDR3 here is CSARISGISTDTQYF. CDR3 DNA: TGCAGTGCTAGAATTAGTGGGATCAGCACAGATACGCAGTATTTT. The chain combines TRBV20-1 with TRBJ2-3, with no clear D. V was clipped by 2 bases and J by 0 bases, with 12 bases between them. The CDR3 covers 15 residues. Germline V lookup: CDR1 DFQATT, CDR2 SNEGSKA (reference sequence).

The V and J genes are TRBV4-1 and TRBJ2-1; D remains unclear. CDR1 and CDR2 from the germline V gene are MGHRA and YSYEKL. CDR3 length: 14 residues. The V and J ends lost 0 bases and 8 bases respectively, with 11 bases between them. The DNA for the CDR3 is TGCGCCAGCAGCCAAGACAGAGCTTCGGATGAGCAGTTCTTC. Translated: CASSQDRASDEQFF.

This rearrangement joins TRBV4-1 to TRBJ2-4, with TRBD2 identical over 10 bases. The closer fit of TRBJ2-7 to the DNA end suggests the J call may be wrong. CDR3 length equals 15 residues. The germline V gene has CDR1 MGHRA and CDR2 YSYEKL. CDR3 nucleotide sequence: TGCGCCAGCAGCCAAGTAACTAGCGGGAAATCCGAGCAGTACTTC. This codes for CASSQVTSGKSEQYF.

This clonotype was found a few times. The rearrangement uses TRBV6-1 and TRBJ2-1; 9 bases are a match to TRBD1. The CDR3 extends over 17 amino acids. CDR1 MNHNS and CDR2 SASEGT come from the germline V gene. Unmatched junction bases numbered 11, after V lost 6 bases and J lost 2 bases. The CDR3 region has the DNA TGTGCCAGCAGCCGAACTTCACAGGGGGCCACCTACAATGAGCAGTTCTTC. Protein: CASSRTSQGATYNEQFF.

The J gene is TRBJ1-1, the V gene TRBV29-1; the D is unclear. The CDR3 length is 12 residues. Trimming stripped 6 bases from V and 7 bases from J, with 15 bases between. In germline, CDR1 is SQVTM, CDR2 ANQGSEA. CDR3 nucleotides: TGCAGCGTACAGCCCTTAGTAGGTGAAGCTTTCTTT. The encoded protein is CSVQPLVGEAFF.

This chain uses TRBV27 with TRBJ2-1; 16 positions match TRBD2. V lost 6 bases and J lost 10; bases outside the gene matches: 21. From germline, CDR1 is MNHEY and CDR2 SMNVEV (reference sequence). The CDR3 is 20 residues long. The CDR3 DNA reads TGTGCCAGCAGCTTAACCTGGGGACTAGCGGGAGGGCCGTGGGTTGAGGAGCAGTTCTTC. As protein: CASSLTWGLAGGPWVEEQFF.

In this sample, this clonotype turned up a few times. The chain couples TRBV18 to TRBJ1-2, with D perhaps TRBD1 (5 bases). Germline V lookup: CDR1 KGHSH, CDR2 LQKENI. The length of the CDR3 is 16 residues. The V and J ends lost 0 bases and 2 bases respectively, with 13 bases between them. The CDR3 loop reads CASSPPVEGPNYGYTF. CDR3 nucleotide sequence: TGTGCCAGCTCACCACCGGTGGAGGGACCAAACTATGGCTACACCTTC.

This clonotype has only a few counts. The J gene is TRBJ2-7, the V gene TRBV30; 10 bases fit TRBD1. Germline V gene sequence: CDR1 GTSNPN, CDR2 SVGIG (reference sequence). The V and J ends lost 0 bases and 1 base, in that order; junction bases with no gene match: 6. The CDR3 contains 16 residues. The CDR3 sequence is CAWSVWGQGISYEQYF. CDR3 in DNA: TGTGCCTGGAGTGTCTGGGGACAGGGGATTTCCTACGAGCAGTACTTC.

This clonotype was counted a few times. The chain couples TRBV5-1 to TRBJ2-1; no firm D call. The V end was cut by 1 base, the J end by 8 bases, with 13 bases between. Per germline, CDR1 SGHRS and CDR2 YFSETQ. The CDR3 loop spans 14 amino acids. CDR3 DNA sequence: TGCGCCAGCAGCTTGTCTACTCCGGTGGATGAGCAGTTCTTC. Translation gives CASSLSTPVDEQFF.

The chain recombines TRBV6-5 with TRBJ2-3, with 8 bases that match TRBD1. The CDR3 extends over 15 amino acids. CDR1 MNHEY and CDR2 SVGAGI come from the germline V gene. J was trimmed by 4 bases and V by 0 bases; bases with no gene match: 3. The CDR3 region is CASSYSGQGPDTQYF. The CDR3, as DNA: TGTGCCAGCAGTTACTCCGGACAGGGTCCAGATACGCAGTATTTT.

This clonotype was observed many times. The CDR3 protein is CASSLNSEKLFF. The CDR3 DNA reads TGTGCCAGCAGCTTAAACAGTGAAAAACTGTTTTTT. The chain is built from TRBV7-4 and TRBJ1-4, with D unresolved. Germline assignment: CDR1 SGHVT and CDR2 SQSDAQ. V lost 2 bases and J lost 7, with 5 bases in between. The CDR3 length is 12 residues.

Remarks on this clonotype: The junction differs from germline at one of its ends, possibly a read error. The CDR3 DNA follows: TGTGCTAGCAGTCAGATAGGGAATGAGCAGTTCTTC. This gives the protein CASSQIGNEQFF. This rearrangement joins TRBV6-6 to TRBJ2-1; D unresolved. Germline V gene data show CDR1 as MNHNY and CDR2 as SVGAGI (reference sequence). CDR3 length equals 12 residues.

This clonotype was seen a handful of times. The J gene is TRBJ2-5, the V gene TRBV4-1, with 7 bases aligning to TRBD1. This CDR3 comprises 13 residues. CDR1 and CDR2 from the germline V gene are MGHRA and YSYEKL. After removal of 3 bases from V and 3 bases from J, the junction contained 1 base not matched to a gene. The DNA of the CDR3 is TGCGCCAGCAGCCACACAGGGGAAGAGACCCAGTACTTC. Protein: CASSHTGEETQYF.